The clone carrying this T cell receptor beta chain was observed a few times. Its matching antigen is unknown. Together with a sample-barcoded 5' primer, a J-beta primer mix was included in a second PCR lasting about 7 to 12 cycles. A template-switch adaptor with 12 random nucleotides tagged each cDNA molecule. Samples each returned at least 2.5 million CDR3-containing paired-end reads. Using its own MiXCR run on the 5' RACE reads, TCRdb lists one record per CDR3 protein. The table records about 640,000 distinct CDR3 sequences, roughly three fifths of them present only once. Germline V gene data show CDR1 as SQVTM and CDR2 as ANQGSEA. V dropped 7 bases and J dropped 2 bases, with 12 bases sitting between them. CDR3 length: 13 residues. These data originate in a study of blood T cells in healthy people across ages. Each sample provided at least 5.5 micrograms of extracted total RNA. Findings and limits, study-wide: Per million T cells, TCR beta diversity dropped about linearly as age rose.

The chain carries TRBV29-1 and TRBJ2-4, with D possibly being TRBD1 or TRBD2 (6 bases each). Sequences were obtained from blood. This sequence originates from a man between 60 and 70 years old in good health. In DNA form, the CDR3 reads TGCAGCGCGGAGGGGGAGCCCAAAAACATTCAGTACTTC. This gives the protein CSAEGEPKNIQYF.